This TCR beta chain is drawn from a study of blood T cell repertoires in COVID-19. Study overall: T cells, B-cell-depleted T cells, or PBMCs supplied cDNA or gDNA.

In the authors' methods: Reference gene primer amplification gave estimated nucleated cell counts. Here immunoSEQ multiplex PCR was the method, and the copy in TCRdb shows in-frame clones only, minus some. That table is the source of V, J and clone size, and D and trimming were worked out from the DNA. The table includes under 450,000 clones, over 65% detected once. V lost 5 bases to trimming and J lost 4 bases, with 9 bases between them. The CDR3 has 13 residues. CDR1 SSHAT and CDR2 FNYEAQ come from the germline V gene (reference sequence). Sequencing used peripheral blood. This chain links TRBV7-7 with TRBJ2-1; D gene uncertain. This receptor was identified in a human donor with acute or convalescent COVID-19. The donor label of this sample is uncertain. The CDR3 sequence is CASSQQLYNEQFF. In DNA, the CDR3 is TGTGCCAGCAGCCAACAGCTTTACAATGAGCAGTTCTTC.